The 2 T cell receptor beta chains reported below all come from one sample, sequenced in a study of post-analysis software for immune sequencing data. Regarding the study as a whole: Included in a set of about 5 TRBV segments more frequent in patients than controls were TRBV5-6, TRBV5-1 and TRBV20-1.

Unique molecular identifiers were present in the TCR beta cDNA libraries. A single record per CDR3 protein comes from TCRdb applying MiXCR to the PCR reads. Of about 680,000 distinct CDR3 sequences in the sample, around 64% were seen once. The antigens of these receptors remain unknown. Sequences were obtained from blood. The receptors come from a girl aged 2-15 years with multiple sclerosis.

The genes are TRBV12-3 or TRBV12-4 and TRBJ2-3, with D unclear. The CDR3 is made up of 15 amino acids. V dropped 3 bases and J dropped 2 bases, with 12 bases sitting between them. As DNA, the CDR3 is TGTGCCAGCAGTTTGTTTCAGGTGGACACAGATACGCAGTATTTT. It codes for CASSLFQVDTDTQYF.

The chain uses TRBV18 and TRBJ2-7; a possible D gene is TRBD1 (5 bases). The CDR3 is 16 residues long. Between the trimmed V and J ends, which lost 3 bases and 0 bases, there was a span of 15 bases. Per germline, CDR1 KGHSH and CDR2 LQKENI. In DNA form, the CDR3 reads TGTGCCAGCTCACCCTACCGACAGCCCAGCTCCTACGAGCAGTACTTC. Its translation: CASSPYRQPSSYEQYF.